This T cell receptor (beta chain) was captured by sequencing in a study of CD8 T cells in ankylosing spondylitis (dated by TCRdb to the late 2010s). In the study overall: The study profiled T cell receptor beta repertoires in healthy donors and ankylosing spondylitis patients to find disease-linked TCR variants. Peripheral blood samples were taken, and synovial fluid was additionally collected from ankylosing spondylitis patients. In total, the full study cohort was made up of over a hundred healthy donors and some 26 ankylosing spondylitis patients.

Instrument on record: Illumina HiSeq 2500. TCR beta libraries were prepared by quantitative 5'-RACE with molecular barcodes. Per the source publication's procedure: A new computational method, built on a probabilistic model of VDJ rearrangement, was used to identify disease-linked TCR variants. In TCRdb, the public reads were trimmed at Q25 with fastp and aligned with MiXCR, with productive beta chains retained. Merged by CDR3 protein, the rows form single entries marked with the most common genes and DNA. These V and J calls rely on TCRdb rather than the paper's analysis. Present in this sample are under 400,000 distinct CDR3 sequences, under 14% of which were seen just once. The top ten constitute 8% to 9.5% of the sample. This clonotype was recorded many times. Its antigen specificity is not known. No qualities accompany the bases; no much larger clone lies one base away. Broader findings and caveats from the paper: According to the report, matched synovial fluid samples from ankylosing spondylitis patients were significantly enriched for the disease-linked clones. The disease-linked clones showed a CD8+ phenotype and occurred at relatively low frequencies in peripheral blood. A TCR beta motif made up of under ten highly homologous amino acid variants appeared to be characteristic of blood from ankylosing spondylitis patients. Some motif variants had previously been reported in the synovial fluid and blood of reactive arthritis patients, which suggests shared mechanisms of disease initiation.

The sequenced sample consisted of blood, either unsorted or a sorted T cell fraction (not recorded which). This sequence was found in a female donor with ankylosing spondylitis or in good health (not recorded which).

Here the CDR3 is given as CASSFVPGGTGANVLTF. The bases read TGTGCCAGCAGTTTTGTCCCTGGGGGAACTGGGGCCAACGTCCTGACTTTC. The V and J segments used are TRBV12-3 or TRBV12-4 and TRBJ2-6; the D segment may tentatively be TRBD1 or TRBD2, each giving 5 matched bases. The CDR3, from cysteine to phenylalanine, totals 17 residues. Only the CDR3 portion is preserved as DNA: 51 bases, with reading frame beginning at the first base. V and J are truncated by 3 bases and 2 bases respectively, leaving an intervening sequence of 14 bases.